Listed below are T cell receptor beta chains from one sample, sequenced in a study of blood T cell repertoires in COVID-19. The assay was immunoSEQ multiplex PCR, and TCRdb's table has in-frame clones only and misses some. Of under 200,000 clones in the sample, around 87% were seen once. Sequencing was carried out using peripheral blood. These receptors were collected from a middle-aged man with active or convalescent COVID-19. Each CDR3 is given with its conserved first and last residue. D genes are given only for firm matches. Clone size is not always given. Where it is, it says once, few, many or a class for expanded clones.

D	V	size	J	CDR3	DNA
TRBD1	TRBV7-6	.	TRBJ2-3	CASSRTGGSSDTQYF	TGTGCCAGCAGCCGCACAGGGGGCTCGTCAGATACGCAGTATTTT
.	TRBV5-4	.	TRBJ1-2	CASSLLTGFIGYTF	TGTGCCAGCAGCTTGTTAACTGGTTTTATAGGCTACACCTTC
.	TRBV4-1	.	TRBJ1-1	CASSQGGNTEAFF	TGCGCCAGCAGCCAGGGGGGGAACACTGAAGCTTTCTTT
TRBD2	TRBV5-1	.	TRBJ2-3	CASSIGTSVGTDTQYF	TGCGCCAGCAGCATAGGGACTAGTGTAGGCACAGATACGCAGTATTTT
.	TRBV25-1	many	TRBJ2-5	CASSEWWAGPQETQYF	TGTGCCAGCAGTGAATGGTGGGCGGGGCCCCAAGAGACCCAGTACTTC
TRBD1	TRBV7-2	.	TRBJ1-2	CASSFLDRGREGYTF	TGTGCCAGCAGCTTCCTGGACAGGGGGAGAGAGGGCTACACCTTC
TRBD1	TRBV6-5	few	TRBJ2-2	CASRLQGWSGELFF	TGTGCCAGCAGATTACAGGGGTGGAGCGGGGAGCTGTTTTTT
.	TRBV30	once	TRBJ2-3	CAWSQGTDTQYF	TGTGCCTGGAGTCAGGGGACAGATACGCAGTATTTT
.	TRBV4-2	once	TRBJ1-5	CASSQDLGAGQPQHF	TGTGCCAGCAGCCAAGATTTGGGGGCGGGTCAGCCCCAGCATTTT
.	TRBV7-9	once	TRBJ1-1	CASSLNEGLTEAFF	TGTGCCAGCAGCTTAAATGAGGGACTCACTGAAGCTTTCTTT